The text below deals with one T cell receptor beta chain. The PCR ran on 60 Vbeta and 13 Jbeta primers. The assay was immunoSEQ multiplex PCR, and TCRdb's table has in-frame clones only and misses some. Of approximately 150,000 clones listed, roughly 77% are singletons. This record comes from a study of cytomegalovirus exposure and HLA in healthy donors. The germline gives CDR1 SGDLS, CDR2 YYNGEE. V lost 3 bases, J lost 1 base, and 15 bases stayed unmatched. This CDR3 is 20 amino acids long. The rearrangement uses TRBV9 and TRBJ2-6, with 8 bases identical to TRBD1. The clonotype originates from a man aged 35-49 years in good health and CMV-seronegative. Specimen: PBMCs. In DNA form, the CDR3 reads TGTGCCAGCAGCGCGAAGGGCGGACAGGGAGTCTCTTCTGGGGCCAACGTCCTGACTTTC. The encoded protein is CASSAKGGQGVSSGANVLTF.